A single sample gave rise to the 14 T cell receptor beta chains below, sequenced in a study of shared clonotypes between healthy human individuals. The table came from immunoSEQ multiplex PCR; TCRdb's copy has only in-frame clones and leaves some out. The repertoire holds about 2,500,000 clones, with approximately 92% as singletons. Sequencing input: naive CD4+ T cells sorted from blood. As for subset: CD45RA+ positively selected. The receptors were gathered from a man aged 18 to 35 in good health.

The chain employs TRBV9 and TRBJ1-2, with a tentative D call TRBD1 (5 bases). The V end was cut by 0 bases, the J end by 2 bases, with 29 bases between. CDR1 is SGDLS and CDR2 is YYNGEE in the germline V gene. The CDR3 runs 21 residues. In nucleotides, the CDR3 is TGTGCCAGCAGCGTAGAGGTCGGGTGGGGGACGCCTACTAAACAAAACTATGGCTACACCTTC. Amino acid sequence: CASSVEVGWGTPTKQNYGYTF.

Regarding this clone: The same CDR3 arises from other DNA sequences in this sample as well. The chain links TRBV29-1 to TRBJ2-7; D possibly corresponds to TRBD1 (6 bases). The CDR3 spans 14 residues. Trimming pared 4 bases from V and 4 bases from J, leaving 17 bases between. CDR1 is SQVTM and CDR2 is ANQGSEA in the germline V gene. The CDR3 here is CSVGSPQGSYEQYF. The CDR3 DNA sequence: TGCAGCGTTGGATCCCCCCAGGGGTCATACGAGCAGTACTTC.

A word on this clone: Its ends do not fully match the called genes, so a read error is possible. The chain employs TRBV19 and TRBJ1-1; 9 bases are shared with TRBD1. CDR3 length equals 14 residues. Germline loops: CDR1 LNHDA, CDR2 SQIVND (reference sequence). The CDR3 region has the DNA TGTGCCAGTAATATACAGGGGGCGGGAACTGAAGCTTTCTTT. Encoded protein: CASNIQGAGTEAFF.

The V gene is TRBV9, the J gene TRBJ2-7; no definite D call. The CDR3 consists of 14 residues. Germline CDR1 SGDLS, CDR2 YYNGEE. The V gene lost 0 bases and the J gene lost 1 base, with 8 bases spanning the gap. The CDR3 DNA sequence: TGTGCCAGCAGCGTAGGTACTAATTCCTACGAGCAGTACTTC. Amino acids: CASSVGTNSYEQYF. The full variable domain, completed using reference TRBV9 and TRBJ2-7, is DSGVTQTPKHLITATGQRVTLRCSPRSGDLSVYWYQQSLDQGLQFLIQYYNGEERAKGNILERFSAQQFPDLHSELNLSSLELGDSALYFCASSVGTNSYEQYFGPGTRLTVT.

In this sample, this clone turned up once. The chain combines TRBV19 with TRBJ2-5; 8 bases line up with TRBD1. The CDR3 contains 15 residues. The V segment lost 6 bases and the J segment 5 bases; nucleotides outside the gene matches: 11. The germline V gene has CDR1 LNHDA and CDR2 SQIVND (reference sequence). CDR3 protein: CASSLDRGTGETQYF. CDR3 coding DNA: TGTGCCAGTAGCCTAGACAGGGGAACAGGCGAGACCCAGTACTTC.

The V gene is TRBV30, the J gene TRBJ1-2; D gene ambiguous. V was shortened by 2 bases and J by 5 bases, with 18 bases between the two germline ends. Germline CDR1 and CDR2: GTSNPN and SVGIG (reference sequence). The CDR3 spans 15 residues. The CDR3 region is CAWSSGPLRRYGYTF. The CDR3 bases are TGTGCCTGGAGTTCCGGGCCCCTACGGCGGTATGGCTACACCTTC.

The chain is built from TRBV30 and TRBJ2-2, with D unresolved. The CDR3 consists of 10 residues. The germline V gene has CDR1 GTSNPN and CDR2 SVGIG (reference sequence). The CDR3 sequence is CGGNTGELFF. Here the CDR3 DNA reads TGTGGGGGGAACACCGGGGAGCTGTTTTTT. Full variable domain (missing parts from reference TRBV30 and TRBJ2-2): SQTIHQWPATLVQPVGSPLSLECTVEGTSNPNLYWYRQAAGRGLQLLFYSVGIGQISSEVPQNLSASRPQDRQFILSSKKLLLSDSGFYLCGGNTGELFFGEGSRLTVL.

This clone was found once. J is TRBJ2-2 and V is TRBV7-2, with 8 bases aligning to TRBD1. The CDR3 loop spans 15 amino acids. V lost 5 bases to trimming and J lost 7 bases; unmatched junction nucleotides: 9. The V gene's germline CDR1 is SGHTA and CDR2 FQGNSA. In DNA form, the CDR3 reads TGTGCCAGCAGCACCCTCGGACAGGGTTACGGGGAGCTGTTTTTT. It yields the protein CASSTLGQGYGELFF.

The rearrangement links TRBV2 to TRBJ1-2; D uncertain. CDR1 is SNHLY, CDR2 FYNNEI, per germline. Trimming shortened V by 7 bases and J by 8 bases, and 20 bases separated the two germline ends. CDR3 size: 14 residues. The CDR3 DNA reads TGTGCCAGCAAGGCCTCCCCTACTTACGGGGGCTACACCTTC. It codes for CASKASPTYGGYTF.

V and J are TRBV5-1 and TRBJ2-3; D remains unclear. Germline V lookup: CDR1 SGHRS, CDR2 YFSETQ. This CDR3 region has 12 residues. V lost 0 bases to trimming and J lost 8 bases, with 7 bases between them. The CDR3 region has the DNA TGCGCCAGCAGCTTGGCCGGAAGTACGCAGTATTTT. The encoded protein is CASSLAGSTQYF. Full variable domain (rest looked up from reference TRBV5-1 and TRBJ2-3): KAGVTQTPRYLIKTRGQQVTLSCSPISGHRSVSWYQQTPGQGLQFLFEYFSETQRNKGNFPGRFSGRQFSNSRSEMNVSTLELGDSALYLCASSLAGSTQYFGPGTRLTVL.

The sample holds one count of this clone. The gene calls are TRBV7-2 and TRBJ1-2; 7 bases map to TRBD1. Looked up from germline, CDR1 is SGHTA and CDR2 is FQGNSA. This CDR3 comprises 13 residues. The V and J ends lost 5 bases and 4 bases, in that order; junction bases with no gene match: 4. DNA for the CDR3: TGTGCCAGCAGCAACAGACAGGGCTATGGCTACACCTTC. It specifies CASSNRQGYGYTF. Filled out from reference TRBV7-2 and TRBJ1-2, the complete variable domain reads GAGVSQSPSNKVTEKGKDVELRCDPISGHTALYWYRQSLGQGLEFLIYFQGNSAPDKSGLPSDRFSAERTGGSVSTLTIQRTQQEDSAVYLCASSNRQGYGYTFGSGTRLTVV.

This rearrangement joins TRBV7-8 to TRBJ2-1; tentatively, D is TRBD2 (5 bases). The germline gives CDR1 SGHVS, CDR2 FQNEAQ. With 5 bases removed from V and 0 bases from J, the gap between germline ends came to 14 bases. The CDR3 spans 16 residues. CDR3 sequence (DNA): TGTGCCAGCAGCGCCCGCCCGGGAAGCTCCTACAATGAGCAGTTCTTC. It yields the protein CASSARPGSSYNEQFF.

This clone was counted once. The genes are TRBV18 and TRBJ1-5; D might be TRBD1 (6 bases). This CDR3 comprises 14 residues. CDR1 is KGHSH, CDR2 LQKENI, per germline. Trimming stripped 3 bases from V and 3 bases from J, with 9 bases between. CDR3: CASSPGANNQPQHF. In DNA, the CDR3 is TGTGCCAGCTCACCGGGGGCCAACAATCAGCCCCAGCATTTT.

As to this clone: Other DNA variants within this sample encode the same CDR3. For the CDR3, the DNA is TGCGCCAGCAGCCCCGGACAGGGCCCTGAAGCTTTCTTT. It encodes CASSPGQGPEAFF. The gene calls are TRBV5-1 and TRBJ1-1, with 8 bases lining up with TRBD1. V shed 4 bases, J shed 6 bases, and the junction held 5 bases outside the gene matches. The CDR3 has 13 amino acids. Germline V CDR1 and CDR2: SGHRS, YFSETQ.